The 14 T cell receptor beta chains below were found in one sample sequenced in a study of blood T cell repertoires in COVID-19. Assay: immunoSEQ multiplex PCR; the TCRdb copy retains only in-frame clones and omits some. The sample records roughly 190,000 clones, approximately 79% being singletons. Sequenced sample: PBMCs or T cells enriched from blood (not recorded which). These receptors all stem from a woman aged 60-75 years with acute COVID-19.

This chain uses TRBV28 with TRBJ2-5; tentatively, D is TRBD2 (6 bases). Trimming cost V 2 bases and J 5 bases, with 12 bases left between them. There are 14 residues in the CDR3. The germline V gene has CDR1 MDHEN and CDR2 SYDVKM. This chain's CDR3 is CASSLRRGKETQYF. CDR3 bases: TGTGCCAGCAGTTTACGGCGGGGCAAGGAGACCCAGTACTTC.

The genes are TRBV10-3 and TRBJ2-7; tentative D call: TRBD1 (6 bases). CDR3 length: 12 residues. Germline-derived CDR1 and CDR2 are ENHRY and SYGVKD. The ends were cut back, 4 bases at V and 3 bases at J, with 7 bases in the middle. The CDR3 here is CAISGDIYEQYV. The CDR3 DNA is TGTGCCATCAGTGGGGACATCTACGAGCAGTACGTC.

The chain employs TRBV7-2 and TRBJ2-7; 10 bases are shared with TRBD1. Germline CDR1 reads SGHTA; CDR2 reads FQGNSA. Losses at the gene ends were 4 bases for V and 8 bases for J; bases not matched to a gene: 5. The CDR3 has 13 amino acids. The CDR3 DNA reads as TGTGCCAGCAGCTCGACAGGGGGCGACAAGCAGTACTTC. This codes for CASSSTGGDKQYF.

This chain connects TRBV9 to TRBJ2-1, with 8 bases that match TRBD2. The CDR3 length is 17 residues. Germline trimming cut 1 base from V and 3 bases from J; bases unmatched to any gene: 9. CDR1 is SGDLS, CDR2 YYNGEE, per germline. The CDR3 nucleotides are TGTGCCAGCAGCGTACTAGGATCGGGGGGGCTCTACAATGAGCAGTTCTTC. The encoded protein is CASSVLGSGGLYNEQFF. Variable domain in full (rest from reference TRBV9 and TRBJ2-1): DSGVTQTPKHLITATGQRVTLRCSPRSGDLSVYWYQQSLDQGLQFLIQYYNGEERAKGNILERFSAQQFPDLHSELNLSSLELGDSALYFCASSVLGSGGLYNEQFFGPGTRLTVL.

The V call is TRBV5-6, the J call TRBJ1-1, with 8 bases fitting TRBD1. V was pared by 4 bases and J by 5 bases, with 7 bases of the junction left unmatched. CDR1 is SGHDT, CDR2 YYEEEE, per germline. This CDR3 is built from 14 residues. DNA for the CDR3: TGTGCCAGCAGCGGACTAGACAGGGGAACTGAAGCTTTCTTT. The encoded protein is CASSGLDRGTEAFF. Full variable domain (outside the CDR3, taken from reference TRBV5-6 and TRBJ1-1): DAGVTQSPTHLIKTRGQQVTLRCSPKSGHDTVSWYQQALGQGPQFIFQYYEEEERQRGNFPDRFSGHQFPNYSSELNVNALLLGDSALYLCASSGLDRGTEAFFGQGTRLTVV.

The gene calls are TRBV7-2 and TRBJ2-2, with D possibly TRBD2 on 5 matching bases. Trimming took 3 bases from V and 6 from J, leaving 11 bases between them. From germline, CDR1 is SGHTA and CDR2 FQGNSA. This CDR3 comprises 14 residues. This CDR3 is CASSFRGGAGELFF. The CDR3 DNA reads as TGTGCCAGCAGCTTCCGGGGTGGGGCCGGGGAGCTGTTTTTT.

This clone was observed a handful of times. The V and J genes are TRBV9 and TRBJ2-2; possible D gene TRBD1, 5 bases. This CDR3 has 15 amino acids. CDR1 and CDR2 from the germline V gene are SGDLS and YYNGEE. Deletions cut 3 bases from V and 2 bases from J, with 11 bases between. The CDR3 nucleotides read TGTGCCAGCAGCGAGCAGGGCCACAACACCGGGGAGCTGTTTTTT. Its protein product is CASSEQGHNTGELFF. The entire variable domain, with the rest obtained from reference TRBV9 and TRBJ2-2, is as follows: DSGVTQTPKHLITATGQRVTLRCSPRSGDLSVYWYQQSLDQGLQFLIQYYNGEERAKGNILERFSAQQFPDLHSELNLSSLELGDSALYFCASSEQGHNTGELFFGEGSRLTVL.

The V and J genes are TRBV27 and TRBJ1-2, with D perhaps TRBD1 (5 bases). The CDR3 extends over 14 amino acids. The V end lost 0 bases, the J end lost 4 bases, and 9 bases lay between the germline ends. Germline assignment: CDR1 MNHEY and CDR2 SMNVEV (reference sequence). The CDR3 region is CASSLSWTSYGYTF. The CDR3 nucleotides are TGTGCCAGCAGTTTATCTTGGACATCCTATGGCTACACCTTC.

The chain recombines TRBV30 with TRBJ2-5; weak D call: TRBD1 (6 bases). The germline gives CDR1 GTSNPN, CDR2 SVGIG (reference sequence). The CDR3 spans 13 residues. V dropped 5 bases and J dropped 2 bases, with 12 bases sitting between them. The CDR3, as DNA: TGTGCCTGGGAGAGGGGGAGACAAGAGACCCAGTACTTC. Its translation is CAWERGRQETQYF.

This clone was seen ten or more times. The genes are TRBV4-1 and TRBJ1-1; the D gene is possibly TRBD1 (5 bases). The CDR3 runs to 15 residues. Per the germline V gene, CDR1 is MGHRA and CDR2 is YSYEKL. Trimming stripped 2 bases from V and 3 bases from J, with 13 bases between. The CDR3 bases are TGCGCCAGCAGCCAAAAGCGGGGGGTGGACACTGAAGCTTTCTTT. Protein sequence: CASSQKRGVDTEAFF.

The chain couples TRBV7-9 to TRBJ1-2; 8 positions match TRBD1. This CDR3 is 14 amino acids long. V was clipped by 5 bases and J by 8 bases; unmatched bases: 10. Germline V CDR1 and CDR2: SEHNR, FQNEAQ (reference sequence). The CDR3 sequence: CASSPRQGIRGYTF. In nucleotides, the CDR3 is TGTGCCAGCAGCCCCCGACAGGGGATACGGGGCTACACCTTC.

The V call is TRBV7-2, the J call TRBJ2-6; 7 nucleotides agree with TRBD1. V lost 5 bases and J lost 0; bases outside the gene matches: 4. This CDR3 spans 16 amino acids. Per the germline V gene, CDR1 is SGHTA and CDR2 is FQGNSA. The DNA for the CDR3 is TGTGCCAGCAGCCGGGACAGATACTCTGGGGCCAACGTCCTGACTTTC. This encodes CASSRDRYSGANVLTF.

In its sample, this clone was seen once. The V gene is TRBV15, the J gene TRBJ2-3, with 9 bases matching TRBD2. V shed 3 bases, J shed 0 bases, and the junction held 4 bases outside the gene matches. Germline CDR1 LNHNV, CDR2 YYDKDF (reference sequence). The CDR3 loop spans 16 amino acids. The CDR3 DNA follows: TGTGCCACCAGCAGGTCTAGCGGGGCTAGCACAGATACGCAGTATTTT. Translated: CATSRSSGASTDTQYF.

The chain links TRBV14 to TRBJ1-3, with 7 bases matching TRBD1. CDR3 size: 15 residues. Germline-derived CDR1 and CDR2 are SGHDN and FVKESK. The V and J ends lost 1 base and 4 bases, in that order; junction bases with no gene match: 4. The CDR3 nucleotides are TGTGCCAGCAGCCAAGGACAGGGTGCCGGAAACACCATATATTTT. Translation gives CASSQGQGAGNTIYF.